The following is a TCR beta chain sequence with its context. V lost 4 bases, J lost 2 bases, and 8 bases stayed unmatched. The CDR3 length is 17 residues. Germline CDR1 KGHDR, CDR2 SFDVKD. Method: immunoSEQ multiplex PCR; TCRdb's copy keeps in-frame clones and lacks some. Found here are around 370,000 clones, about 90% of them singletons; the top ten hold roughly 3.3%. The sample originates from a study of blood T cell repertoires in COVID-19. The chain links TRBV24-1 to TRBJ2-3, with TRBD2 matching 10 bases. Material for sequencing was peripheral blood. The origin of this receptor is a young woman who had recovered from COVID-19. The DNA for the CDR3 is TGTGCCACCAGTGAACTTACTAGCGGGAAAAACACAGATACGCAGTATTTT. The encoded protein is CATSELTSGKNTDTQYF.